These 3 T cell receptor beta chains were all obtained from the same sample, sequenced in a study of shared clonotypes between healthy human individuals. Repertoires were generated with immunoSEQ multiplex PCR, while TCRdb's copy carries only in-frame clones and drops some. This sample has nearly 500,000 clones, with 76% found just once. The sample was PBMCs. The source of these receptors is a woman aged 40 to 50 in good health. Some clones in this sample may be carry-over from other donors' samples.

CDR3 sequence: CASRASLATDTQYF. The DNA for the CDR3 is TGTGCCAGCAGGGCTTCACTAGCGACAGATACGCAGTATTTT. This chain links TRBV5-6 with TRBJ2-3, with TRBD2 matching over 7 bases. V trimming: 5 bases; J trimming: 3 bases; junction bases outside the gene matches: 6. Germline CDR1 SGHDT, CDR2 YYEEEE. The CDR3 is 14 residues long.

A remark on this clone: The same CDR3 can be traced to other DNA sequences in this sample. CDR3 sequence: CASSSGETQYF. DNA of the CDR3: TGCGCCAGCAGCTCCGGTGAGACCCAGTACTTC. The chain has TRBV5-1 and TRBJ2-5, with unresolved D. V gave up 3 bases and J gave up 5 bases, with 5 bases separating them. Germline loops: CDR1 SGHRS, CDR2 YFSETQ. The CDR3 totals 11 residues.

The rearrangement joins TRBV4-1 to TRBJ2-3, with TRBD2 identical over 8 bases. J was trimmed by 0 bases and V by 2 bases; bases with no gene match: 4. Germline loops: CDR1 MGHRA, CDR2 YSYEKL. This CDR3 is 16 amino acids long. The CDR3 protein is CASSQPTSASTDTQYF. The DNA of the CDR3 is TGCGCCAGCAGCCAACCGACTAGCGCGAGCACAGATACGCAGTATTTT.